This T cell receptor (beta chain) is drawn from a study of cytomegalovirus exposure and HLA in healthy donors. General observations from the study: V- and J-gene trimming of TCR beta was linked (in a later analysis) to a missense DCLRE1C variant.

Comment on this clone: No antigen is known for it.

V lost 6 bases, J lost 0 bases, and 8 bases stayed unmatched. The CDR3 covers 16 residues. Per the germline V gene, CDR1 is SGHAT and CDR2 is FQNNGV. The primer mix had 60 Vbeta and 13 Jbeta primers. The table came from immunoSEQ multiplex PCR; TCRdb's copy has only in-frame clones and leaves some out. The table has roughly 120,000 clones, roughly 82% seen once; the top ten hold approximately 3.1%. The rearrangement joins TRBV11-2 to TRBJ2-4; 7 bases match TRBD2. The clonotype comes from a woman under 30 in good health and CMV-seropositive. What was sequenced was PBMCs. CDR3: CASSLLASQAKNIQYF. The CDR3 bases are TGTGCCAGCAGTTTACTAGCGTCACAAGCCAAAAACATTCAGTACTTC.